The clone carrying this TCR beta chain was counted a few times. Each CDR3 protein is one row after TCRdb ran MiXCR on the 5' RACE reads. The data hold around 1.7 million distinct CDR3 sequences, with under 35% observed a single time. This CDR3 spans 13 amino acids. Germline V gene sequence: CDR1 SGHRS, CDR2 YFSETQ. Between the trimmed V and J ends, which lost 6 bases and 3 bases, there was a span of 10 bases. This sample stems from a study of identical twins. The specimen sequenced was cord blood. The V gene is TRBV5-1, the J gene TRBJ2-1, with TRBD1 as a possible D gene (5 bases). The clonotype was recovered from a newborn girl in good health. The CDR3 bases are TGCGCCAGCACCAGGGTTGGCTACAATGAGCAGTTCTTC. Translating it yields CASTRVGYNEQFF.